One sample yielded the 27 T cell receptor beta chains listed below, sequenced in a study of early T cells in non-severe SARS-CoV-2 infection. TCRdb fed the 5' RACE reads into MiXCR, producing one record per CDR3 protein. The sample carries 69,000 or so distinct CDR3 sequences, roughly 9.5% recorded once. The sample consisted of whole blood. These receptors all stem from an adult who was a healthcare worker with PCR-confirmed SARS-CoV-2 infection or an uninfected control (not recorded which).

CDR3 sequence reads: CASSQWMSRNYGYTF. In nucleotides, the CDR3 is TGTGCCAGCAGCCAATGGATGTCTCGGAACTATGGCTACACCTTC. This sequence joins TRBV7-2 and TRBJ1-2; D uncertain. The CDR3 is 15 amino acids. V lost 5 bases to trimming and J lost 2 bases, with 15 bases between them. Looked up from germline, CDR1 is SGHTA and CDR2 is FQGNSA.

This chain links TRBV10-3 with TRBJ1-2; 9 nucleotides line up with TRBD1. CDR1 ENHRY and CDR2 SYGVKD come from the germline V gene. The CDR3 length is 14 residues. J gave up 8 bases and V 6 bases, and 10 bases lay outside the gene matches. CDR3 sequence reads: CAIRQGQGSYGYTF. Here the CDR3 DNA reads TGTGCCATCAGGCAGGGACAGGGCAGTTACGGCTACACCTTC.

This clonotype was detected ten times or more. The gene calls are TRBV24-1 and TRBJ2-1; D gene uncertain. The CDR3 loop spans 13 amino acids. Germline V gives CDR1 KGHDR, CDR2 SFDVKD. Trimming took off 3 bases at V and 10 bases at J, with 12 bases between the two ends. The CDR3 protein is CATSDEGRREQFF. The CDR3 coding sequence is TGTGCCACCAGTGATGAAGGGCGCCGGGAGCAGTTCTTC.

This clonotype showed up just a few times. The genes are TRBV20-1 and TRBJ2-2; D possibly corresponds to TRBD1 (6 bases). The V end lost 3 bases, the J end lost 1 base, and 9 bases lay between the germline ends. The CDR3 length is 14 residues. CDR1 DFQATT and CDR2 SNEGSKA come from the germline V gene (reference sequence). The CDR3 protein is CSARDRKNTGELFF. In nucleotides, the CDR3 is TGCAGTGCTAGGGACAGAAAGAACACCGGGGAGCTGTTTTTT.

This clonotype has more than one count but fewer than ten. The chain carries TRBV10-3 and TRBJ2-1; a possible D gene is TRBD1 (5 bases). The CDR3 extends over 14 amino acids. Trimming left V 4 bases short and J 6 bases short, with 13 bases between. CDR1 and CDR2 (germline): ENHRY, SYGVKD. CDR3 loop: CAISARQTLNEQFF. The CDR3 DNA follows: TGTGCCATCAGTGCCCGACAGACCCTCAATGAGCAGTTCTTC.

This rearrangement joins TRBV7-2 to TRBJ2-7; D might be TRBD1 (5 bases). Trimming stripped 1 base from V and 2 bases from J, with 12 bases between. The CDR3 is 15 amino acids. CDR1 and CDR2 (germline): SGHTA, FQGNSA. As DNA, the CDR3 is TGTGCCAGCAGCTTAGTTCCAGGGTCACCCTACGAGCAGTACTTC. Protein product: CASSLVPGSPYEQYF.

Ten or more counts support this clonotype. The genes are TRBV20-1 and TRBJ2-1; 8 nucleotides line up with TRBD2. The CDR3 runs 12 residues. V shed 3 bases, J shed 8 bases, and the junction held 3 bases outside the gene matches. The germline gives CDR1 DFQATT, CDR2 SNEGSKA (reference sequence). CDR3: CSASGRADEQFF. CDR3 DNA: TGCAGTGCTAGCGGGAGGGCCGATGAGCAGTTCTTC.

This clonotype has more than one count but fewer than ten. This rearrangement joins TRBV20-1 to TRBJ1-1; TRBD1 might be the D (5 bases). This CDR3 is built from 16 residues. The germline gives CDR1 DFQATT, CDR2 SNEGSKA (reference sequence). The ends were cut back, 0 bases at V and 1 base at J, with 15 bases in the middle. In DNA form, the CDR3 reads TGCAGTGCTAGAGACCGTTCCGGGACGGCGAACACTGAAGCTTTCTTT. This sequence encodes CSARDRSGTANTEAFF.

This clonotype was recorded many times. This rearrangement joins TRBV18 to TRBJ1-3; D ambiguous. Germline loops: CDR1 KGHSH, CDR2 LQKENI. The CDR3 loop spans 15 amino acids. V shed 4 bases and J shed 0 bases, with 10 bases lying between them. CDR3 sequence reads: CASSLSSGSGNTIYF. CDR3 coding DNA: TGTGCCAGCTCACTATCCTCAGGCTCTGGAAACACCATATATTTT. Full variable domain (remainder filled in from reference TRBV18 and TRBJ1-3): NAGVMQNPRHLVRRRGQEARLRCSPMKGHSHVYWYRQLPEEGLKFMVYLQKENIIDESGMPKERFSAEFPKEGPSILRIQQVVRGDSAAYFCASSLSSGSGNTIYFGEGSWLTVV.

This clonotype was seen many times. V usage is TRBV27 and J usage is TRBJ1-6; D not resolved. Germline V CDR1 and CDR2: MNHEY, SMNVEV (reference sequence). There are 14 residues in the CDR3. V lost 0 bases and J 6 bases, leaving 6 bases between the germline ends. For the CDR3, the DNA is TGTGCCAGCAGTTTATCGACTATTAATTCACCCCTCCACTTT. Protein product: CASSLSTINSPLHF.

This clonotype appeared many times. The chain uses TRBV7-6 and TRBJ2-6; D may be TRBD2 (5 bases). Trimming removed 5 bases from V and 2 bases from J, with 10 bases in between. Germline V CDR1 and CDR2: SGHVS, FNYEAQ. CDR3 length equals 15 residues. CDR3 coding DNA: TGTGCCAGCAGCGTCAGCGGACCTGGGGCCAACGTCCTGACTTTC. Its protein is CASSVSGPGANVLTF.

This clonotype was detected only a few times. J is TRBJ2-3 and V is TRBV30; TRBD2 agrees at 10 bases. The germline gives CDR1 GTSNPN, CDR2 SVGIG (reference sequence). The CDR3 extends over 15 amino acids. V lost 2 bases and J lost 1; bases outside the gene matches: 3. The CDR3 DNA follows: TGTGCCTGGAGTACCACTAGCGGGGGCACAGATACGCAGTATTTT. This gives the protein CAWSTTSGGTDTQYF.

The sample holds many counts of this clonotype. The chain links TRBV7-2 to TRBJ2-3; D gene unclear. V lost 0 bases and J lost 13, with 17 bases in between. Germline V lookup: CDR1 SGHTA, CDR2 FQGNSA. This CDR3 has 14 residues. This chain's CDR3 is CASSLARNGPKEYF. CDR3 nucleotides: TGTGCCAGCAGCTTAGCGCGTAACGGTCCTAAGGAGTATTTT.

The chain uses TRBV7-2 and TRBJ1-4; a possible D gene is TRBD1 (6 bases). The CDR3 length is 15 residues. Trimming cost V 2 bases and J 3 bases, with 10 bases left between them. Germline values: CDR1 SGHTA, CDR2 FQGNSA. The CDR3 coding sequence is TGTGCCAGCAGCTTACAGGGGACGGCTAATGAAAAACTGTTTTTT. It encodes CASSLQGTANEKLFF.

The sample holds many counts of this clonotype. The chain is built from TRBV29-1 and TRBJ1-2; 9 bases line up with TRBD1. Germline assignment: CDR1 SQVTM and CDR2 ANQGSEA. This CDR3 has 13 amino acids. V lost 6 bases, J lost 4 bases, and 6 bases stayed unmatched. The CDR3 nucleotides read TGCAGCGTGGCCGGGACAGGGAGCTATGGCTACACCTTC. It is translated as CSVAGTGSYGYTF.

With regard to this clonotype: A much larger clone differs from this one at a single base, so this may be a read error. The chain joins TRBV11-3 to TRBJ2-2; unclear D gene. Trimming removed 3 bases from V and 6 bases from J, with 2 bases in between. The V gene's germline CDR1 is SGHNT and CDR2 YENEEA. This CDR3 has 11 residues. This CDR3 reads CASSLSGELFF. The CDR3 region has the DNA TGTGCCAGCAGCTTGTCCGGGGAGCTGTTTTTT.

This clonotype has ten or more counts. J is TRBJ2-5 and V is TRBV6-6; 10 bases align to TRBD2. V was pared by 0 bases and J by 4 bases, with 5 bases of the junction left unmatched. The germline gives CDR1 MNHNY, CDR2 SVGAGI (reference sequence). This CDR3 is built from 16 residues. CDR3 sequence: CASSYSVIAGGETQYF. The CDR3 region has the DNA TGTGCCAGCAGTTACTCGGTGATAGCGGGAGGAGAGACCCAGTACTTC.

This clonotype was seen repeatedly, ten times or more. This chain uses TRBV5-1 with TRBJ2-7; 7 bases fit TRBD1. The CDR3 covers 14 residues. In germline, CDR1 is SGHRS, CDR2 YFSETQ. V lost 0 bases and J lost 4; bases outside the gene matches: 4. The CDR3 loop is CASSLGQGEYEQYF. The CDR3 nucleotides read TGCGCCAGCAGCTTGGGGCAGGGGGAGTACGAGCAGTACTTC.

The genes are TRBV10-2 and TRBJ2-3, with D tentatively TRBD2 (6 bases). CDR1 and CDR2 (germline): WSHSY, SAAADI. The length of the CDR3 is 14 residues. Between the trimmed V and J ends, which lost 8 bases and 0 bases, there was a span of 12 bases. CDR3 DNA sequence: TGCGCCAGCTCCACGGGGGTTAGCACAGATACGCAGTATTTT. Protein product: CASSTGVSTDTQYF.

This rearrangement joins TRBV20-1 to TRBJ2-3; tentatively, D is TRBD1 (7 bases). Deletions cut 0 bases from V and 1 base from J, with 14 bases between. The CDR3 is made up of 16 amino acids. The germline CDR1 and CDR2 sequences are DFQATT and SNEGSKA (reference sequence). The CDR3 loop reads CSARDLDREGTDTQYF. CDR3 coding DNA: TGCAGTGCTAGAGATCTTGACAGGGAGGGCACAGATACGCAGTATTTT.

This clonotype was counted ten times or more. The chain carries TRBV9 and TRBJ2-7; no clear D. Germline V CDR1 and CDR2: SGDLS, YYNGEE. This CDR3 is built from 14 residues. The V and J ends lost 0 bases and 5 bases respectively, with 12 bases between them. CDR3 amino acids: CASSVDLRVDEQYF. The CDR3 DNA follows: TGTGCCAGCAGCGTAGACCTCCGAGTGGACGAGCAGTACTTC.

This clonotype has more than one count but fewer than ten. The chain recombines TRBV9 with TRBJ2-2; TRBD2 might be the D (6 bases). CDR3 size: 16 residues. Looked up from germline, CDR1 is SGDLS and CDR2 is YYNGEE. Trimming left V 0 bases short and J 1 base short, with 10 bases between. The CDR3 region is CASSVAGRLNTGELFF. The CDR3, as DNA: TGTGCCAGCAGCGTAGCAGGGAGGCTGAACACCGGGGAGCTGTTTTTT.

The CDR3 bases are TGTGCCAGCAGCTTATCCCTAGATTTAACAGATACGCAGTATTTT. Residues: CASSLSLDLTDTQYF. The chain uses TRBV7-9 and TRBJ2-3; D is unresolved. The CDR3 loop spans 15 amino acids. Trimming took off 2 bases at V and 3 bases at J, with 12 bases between the two ends. Germline V gene data show CDR1 as SEHNR and CDR2 as FQNEAQ (reference sequence). Full variable domain (rest looked up from reference TRBV7-9 and TRBJ2-3): DTGVSQNPRHKITKRGQNVTFRCDPISEHNRLYWYRQTLGQGPEFLTYFQNEAQLEKSRLLSDRFSAERPKGSFSTLEIQRTEQGDSAMYLCASSLSLDLTDTQYFGPGTRLTVL.

The J gene is TRBJ2-1, the V gene TRBV6-6; 9 bases fit TRBD2. Germline V lookup: CDR1 MNHNY, CDR2 SVGAGI (reference sequence). With 2 bases clipped from V and 9 bases from J, the junction kept 8 bases outside the gene matches. The CDR3 sequence is 15 residues long. CDR3 bases: TGTGCCAGCAGTTACGGAGGCGGGAGGGCCGCTGAGCAGTTCTTC. Residues: CASSYGGGRAAEQFF.

Only a few counts were recorded for this clonotype. The V and J genes are TRBV6-2 or TRBV6-3 and TRBJ2-1; tentative D call: TRBD1 (6 bases). V lost 5 bases and J 4 bases, leaving 12 bases between the germline ends. This CDR3 region has 14 residues. Germline V CDR1 and CDR2: MNHEY, SVGEGT. The CDR3 spells CASSTIDRYNEQFF. The DNA for the CDR3 is TGTGCCAGCAGTACTATCGACAGGTACAATGAGCAGTTCTTC.

There are a few counts of this clonotype. V and J are TRBV11-2 and TRBJ2-3; a weak D match, TRBD2 (5 bases). Per germline, CDR1 SGHAT and CDR2 FQNNGV. The CDR3 is 16 amino acids. V lost 6 bases to trimming and J lost 1 base, with 17 bases between them. The CDR3 sequence is CASRLLSIGGTDTQYF. The CDR3 DNA follows: TGTGCCAGCAGACTACTCAGCATCGGGGGCACAGATACGCAGTATTTT.

The sample holds many counts of this clonotype. The chain employs TRBV5-1 and TRBJ2-1; 15 bases align to TRBD2. The CDR3 runs 15 residues. J was trimmed by 9 bases and V by 4 bases; bases with no gene match: 5. Germline V CDR1 and CDR2: SGHRS, YFSETQ. The CDR3 sequence: CASSPGLAGGSEQFF. The CDR3, as DNA: TGCGCCAGCAGCCCGGGACTAGCGGGAGGATCTGAGCAGTTCTTC. The whole variable domain, remainder taken from reference TRBV5-1 and TRBJ2-1, is KAGVTQTPRYLIKTRGQQVTLSCSPISGHRSVSWYQQTPGQGLQFLFEYFSETQRNKGNFPGRFSGRQFSNSRSEMNVSTLELGDSALYLCASSPGLAGGSEQFFGPGTRLTVL.